This TCR beta chain was sequenced for a study of OX40 agonist ivuxolimab in advanced cancers. Across the study: Patients were infused with ivuxolimab every 2 weeks at 0.01 to 10 mg/kg.

This clone was recorded only once. The antigen remains undetermined. Findings of the study overall: Clonal expansion from baseline to week 6 occurred in both CD4+ and CD8+ T cells. Part of the nonresponder group also had normalized T-cell clonal expansion that was low. Among T cells, CD8+ cells averaged more expanded clones than CD4+ cells.

CDR1 SNHLY and CDR2 FYNNEI come from the germline V gene. V was shortened by 7 bases and J by 3 bases, with 19 bases between the two germline ends. The CDR3 covers 17 residues. Method: immunoSEQ multiplex PCR; TCRdb's copy keeps in-frame clones and lacks some. The sample comprises about 48,000 clones, nearly 85% of which are singletons, and 0.95% to 1.5% rests with the top ten. Sequenced material: CD4+ or CD8+ T cells sorted from blood, taken in a trial of the OX40 agonist ivuxolimab. This TCR was sampled from an adult with an advanced solid tumor such as melanoma, head and neck, liver or kidney cancer. This sequence joins TRBV2 and TRBJ1-6; weak D call: TRBD1 (5 bases). The CDR3 sequence: CASTPEAGPLYNSPLHF. In DNA, the CDR3 is TGTGCCAGCACCCCTGAGGCAGGGCCGCTCTATAATTCACCCCTCCACTTT.